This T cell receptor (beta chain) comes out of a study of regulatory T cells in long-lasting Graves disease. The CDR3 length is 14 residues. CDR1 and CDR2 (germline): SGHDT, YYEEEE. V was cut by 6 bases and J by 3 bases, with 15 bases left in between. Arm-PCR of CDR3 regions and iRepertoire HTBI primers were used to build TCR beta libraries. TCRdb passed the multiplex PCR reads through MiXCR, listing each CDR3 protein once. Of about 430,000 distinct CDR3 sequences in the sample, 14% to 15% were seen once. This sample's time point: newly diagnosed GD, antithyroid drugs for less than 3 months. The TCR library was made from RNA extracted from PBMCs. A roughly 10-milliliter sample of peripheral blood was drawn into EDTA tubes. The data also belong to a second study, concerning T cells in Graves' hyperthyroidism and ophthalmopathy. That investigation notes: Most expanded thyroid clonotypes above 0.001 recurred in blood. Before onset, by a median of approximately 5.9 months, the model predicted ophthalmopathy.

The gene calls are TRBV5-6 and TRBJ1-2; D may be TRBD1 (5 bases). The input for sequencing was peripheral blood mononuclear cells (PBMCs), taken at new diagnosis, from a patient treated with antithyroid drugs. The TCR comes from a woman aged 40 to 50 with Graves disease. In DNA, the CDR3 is TGTGCCAGCACCTCCTTGGGGCGGCACTATGGCTACACCTTC. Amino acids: CASTSLGRHYGYTF.